These 4 T cell receptor beta chains were all obtained from the same sample, sequenced in a study of T cells in Graves' hyperthyroidism and ophthalmopathy. Amplification of TCR beta CDR3 regions was performed using RNA transcripts as template. The TCR CDR3 was amplified in a first-round RT-PCR using the HTBI primer set. TCRdb itself ran the multiplex PCR reads through MiXCR, one entry per CDR3 protein. Seen here are approximately 640,000 distinct CDR3 sequences, 17% observed once, and the top ten hold around a sixth. The specimen was blood. The receptors derive from a man aged 50 or older with Graves' hyperthyroidism.

The V gene is TRBV10-3, the J gene TRBJ1-4; TRBD1 matches 11 bases. The CDR3 covers 18 residues. The germline V gene encodes CDR1 ENHRY and CDR2 SYGVKD. J gave up 2 bases and V 6 bases, and 11 bases lay outside the gene matches. In DNA form, the CDR3 reads TGTGCCATCAGAGCCGGGACAGGGGGATTGGCGACTAATGAAAAACTGTTTTTT. Translation gives CAIRAGTGGLATNEKLFF.

This clonotype was recorded at least ten times. The rearrangement joins TRBV2 to TRBJ2-7, with D possibly matching TRBD1 (5 bases). V lost 5 bases and J 2 bases, leaving 13 bases between the germline ends. In germline, CDR1 is SNHLY, CDR2 FYNNEI. The CDR3 loop spans 14 amino acids. The CDR3 reads CASSRQLATYEQYF. CDR3 DNA: TGTGCCAGCAGTCGACAGCTTGCGACCTACGAGCAGTACTTC.

This clonotype has at least ten counts. This chain joins TRBV4-2 and TRBJ1-3; D might be TRBD1 (6 bases). V dropped 1 base and J dropped 0 bases, with 7 bases sitting between them. From germline, CDR1 is LGHNA and CDR2 YNFKEQ. This CDR3 is 15 amino acids long. CDR3: CASSQGQASGNTIYF. The CDR3 bases are TGTGCCAGCAGCCAAGGACAGGCCTCTGGAAACACCATATATTTT.

The V gene is TRBV28, the J gene TRBJ2-1; 8 bases match TRBD2. There are 18 residues in the CDR3. Germline-derived CDR1 and CDR2 are MDHEN and SYDVKM. V lost 1 base to trimming and J lost 7 bases; unmatched junction nucleotides: 15. CDR3 coding DNA: TGTGCCAGCAGTTTATCACTTCGGGGGACTAGGCCAAGGAATGAGCAGTTCTTC. Amino acids: CASSLSLRGTRPRNEQFF.